The rows below give T cell receptor beta chains drawn from one sample of a study of blood T cell repertoires in COVID-19. Sequenced by immunoSEQ multiplex PCR; TCRdb stores in-frame clones only, minus some. Of more than 85,000 clones in the sample, about 81% were seen once. Sequencing was done on a sample of peripheral blood. The source is a woman aged 55-69 years with acute or convalescent COVID-19. The CDR3 runs from the conserved cysteine through the conserved F or W. A D gene is named only where the DNA matches it firmly. Some rows mark clone size as missing; the rest say once, few, many or name a class of expanded clone.

v_gene,j_gene,abundance,d_gene,CDR3nt,CDR3aa
TRBV9,TRBJ2-3,-,-,TGTGCCAGCAGCGCCGCCGAGGGAGAAAATACGCAGTATTTT,CASSAAEGENTQYF
TRBV30,TRBJ1-4,-,TRBD1,TGTGCCTGGAGTGCAGGACAGGGAAGGAATACTAATGAAAAACTGTTTTTT,CAWSAGQGRNTNEKLFF
TRBV11-2,TRBJ2-1,-,-,TGTGCCAGCAGCTTAGTAGGTGGGGGGGCCTCGGATGAGCAGTTCTTC,CASSLVGGGASDEQFF
TRBV7-2,TRBJ2-5,-,-,TGTGCCAGCATGAGGGGGGGAATATATGAAGAGACCCAGTACTTC,CASMRGGIYEETQYF
TRBV7-2,TRBJ2-5,-,TRBD2,TGTGCCAGCAGCAAACTAGCGGGGGGGCCGGGAGAGACCCAGTACTTC,CASSKLAGGPGETQYF
TRBV7-8,TRBJ1-2,-,-,TGTGCCAGCAGCTACACTTCGACAGGATCCTATGGCTACACCTTC,CASSYTSTGSYGYTF
TRBV11-2,TRBJ1-1,-,-,TGTGCCAGCAGCTTCAGGAACACTGAAGCTTTCTTT,CASSFRNTEAFF
TRBV19,TRBJ2-5,-,TRBD1,TGTGCCAGTAGTACTCAGTCGACATACCTACAGGGGGCACAAGAGACCCAGTACTTC,CASSTQSTYLQGAQETQYF
TRBV6-5,TRBJ2-7,-,TRBD2,TGTGCCAGCAGGAAGCCTAGCGGGGGGGCTTACGAGCAGTACTTC,CASRKPSGGAYEQYF
TRBV10-1,TRBJ1-6,once,-,TGCGCCAGCAGTGAACAGGATTATAATTCACCCCTCCACTTT,CASSEQDYNSPLHF
TRBV6-6,TRBJ2-7,-,-,TGTGCCAGCAGTTCCGGGGTACGGTCCTACGAGCAGTACTTC,CASSSGVRSYEQYF
TRBV7-2,TRBJ1-6,-,-,TGTGCCAGCAGCCTTTCTAGTAGGGGTAATTCACCCCTCCACTTT,CASSLSSRGNSPLHF
TRBV27,TRBJ2-5,-,-,TGTGCCAGCAGTTTATCCCGACATGGGGCGCCGTTCCAAGAGACCCAGTACTTC,CASSLSRHGAPFQETQYF
TRBV19,TRBJ1-5,-,-,TGTGCCAGTAGTATAGGGCAGAATCAGCCCCAGCATTTT,CASSIGQNQPQHF
TRBV24-1,TRBJ1-2,-,-,TGTGCCGGTCCCAGTCGTCGGCGGGCCGGTGAAAGATATGGCTACACCTTC,CAGPSRRRAGERYGYTF